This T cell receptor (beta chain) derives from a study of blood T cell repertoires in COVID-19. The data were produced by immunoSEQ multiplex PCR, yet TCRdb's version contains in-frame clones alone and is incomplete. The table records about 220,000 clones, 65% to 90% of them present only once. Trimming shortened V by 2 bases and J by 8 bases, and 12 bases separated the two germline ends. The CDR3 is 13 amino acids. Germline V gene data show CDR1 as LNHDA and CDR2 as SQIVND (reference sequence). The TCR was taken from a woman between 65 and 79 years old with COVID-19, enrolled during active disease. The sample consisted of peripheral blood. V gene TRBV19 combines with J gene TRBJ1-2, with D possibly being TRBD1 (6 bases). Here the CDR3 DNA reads TGTGCCAGTAGTATAAGGGGGGGGCCCGGCTACACCTTC. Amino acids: CASSIRGGPGYTF.